This entry is about one T cell receptor (beta chain). V shed 3 bases, J shed 3 bases, and the junction held 4 bases outside the gene matches. Germline lookup yields CDR1 LGHDT and CDR2 YNNKEL (reference sequence). The CDR3 extends over 15 amino acids. This specimen comes from a study of blood T cell repertoires in COVID-19. Study details: There were acute and convalescent COVID-19 samples, and they came from the United States, Italy and Spain.

Authors' methods: Reference gene primer amplification in the assay estimated nucleated cell counts. Using immunoSEQ multiplex PCR, the repertoire was profiled, and TCRdb retains in-frame clones only, with some absent. For V, J and clone size, that table is used; D and trimming come from the DNA. The sample includes 240,000 or so clones, more than 75% seen only once; the top ten take 2% to 2.5%. Participant-reported clinical history was the basis for cohort assignment. Symptom resolution, clearance, or two negative PCRs marked the recovered donors of Cohort 3. The sequence came from a woman aged 50 to 65 who had recovered from COVID-19. The chain uses TRBV3-1 (or the pseudogene TRBV3-2) and TRBJ1-1, with 10 bases matching TRBD1. Sequencing was carried out using PBMCs or T cells enriched from blood (not recorded which). The CDR3 nucleotides are TGTGCCAGCAGCCATAGACAGGGGGCGGACACTGAAGCTTTCTTT. Encoded protein: CASSHRQGADTEAFF.